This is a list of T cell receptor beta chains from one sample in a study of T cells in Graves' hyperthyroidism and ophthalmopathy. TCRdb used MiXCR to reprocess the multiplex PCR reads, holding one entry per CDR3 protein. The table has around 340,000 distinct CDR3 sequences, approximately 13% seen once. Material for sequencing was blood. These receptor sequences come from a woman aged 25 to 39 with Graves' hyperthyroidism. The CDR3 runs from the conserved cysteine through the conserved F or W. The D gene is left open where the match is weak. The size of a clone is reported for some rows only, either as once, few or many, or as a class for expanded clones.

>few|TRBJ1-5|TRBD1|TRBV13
CASSLRGDRKNQPQHF
TGTGCCAGCAGCCTCCGGGGGGACAGGAAAAATCAGCCCCAGCATTTT
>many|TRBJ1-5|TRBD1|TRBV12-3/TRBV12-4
CASSRRQGATKPQHF
TGTGCCAGCAGCCGAAGACAGGGGGCTACAAAGCCCCAGCATTTT
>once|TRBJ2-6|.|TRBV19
CASSILTNRNRAGANVLTF
TGTGCCAGTAGTATCCTCACTAACAGAAACAGGGCTGGGGCCAACGTCCTGACTTTC
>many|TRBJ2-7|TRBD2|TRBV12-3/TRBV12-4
CASSSREAAPYEQYF
TGTGCCAGCAGTTCCCGGGAGGCCGCACCATACGAGCAGTACTTC
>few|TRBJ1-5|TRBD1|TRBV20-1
CSARDQTGGYNQPQHF
TGCAGTGCTAGAGATCAAACAGGGGGCTATAATCAGCCCCAGCATTTT
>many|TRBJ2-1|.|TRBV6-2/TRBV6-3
CASGPRVNEQFF
TGTGCCAGCGGTCCTAGAGTCAATGAGCAGTTCTTC
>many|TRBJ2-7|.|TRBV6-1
CASSDRTAGLPEQYF
TGTGCCAGCAGTGATAGGACCGCCGGTCTCCCCGAGCAGTACTTC
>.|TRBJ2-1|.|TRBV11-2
CASSASSLSRYYNEQFF
TGTGCCAGCAGCGCCTCCTCCCTAAGCAGATACTACAATGAGCAGTTCTTC
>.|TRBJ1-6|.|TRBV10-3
CAISERDIQLDSPLHF
TGTGCCATCAGTGAGAGGGACATTCAACTTGATTCACCCCTCCACTTT
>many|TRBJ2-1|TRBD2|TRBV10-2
CASTSSGSAPNEQFF
TGCGCCAGCACCTCAAGCGGGAGTGCTCCCAATGAGCAGTTCTTC
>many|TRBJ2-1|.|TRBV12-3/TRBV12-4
CASSLRYNEQFF
TGTGCCAGCAGCTTAAGGTACAATGAGCAGTTCTTC
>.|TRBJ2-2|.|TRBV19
CASSTGSVPGELFF
TGTGCCAGTAGTACTGGTTCGGTCCCCGGGGAGCTGTTTTTT
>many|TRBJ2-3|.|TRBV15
CATSLGRNTDTQYF
TGTGCCACCAGCCTGGGCAGGAACACAGATACGCAGTATTTT
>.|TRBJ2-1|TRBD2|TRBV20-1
CSARILVAGGYNEQFF
TGCAGTGCTAGAATTCTCGTAGCGGGAGGTTACAATGAGCAGTTCTTC
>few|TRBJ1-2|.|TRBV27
CATRAAGYGYTF
TGTGCCACCCGGGCCGCTGGTTATGGCTACACCTTC
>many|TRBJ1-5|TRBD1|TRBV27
CASSRQGFNQPQHF
TGTGCCAGCAGTAGACAGGGCTTCAATCAGCCCCAGCATTTT